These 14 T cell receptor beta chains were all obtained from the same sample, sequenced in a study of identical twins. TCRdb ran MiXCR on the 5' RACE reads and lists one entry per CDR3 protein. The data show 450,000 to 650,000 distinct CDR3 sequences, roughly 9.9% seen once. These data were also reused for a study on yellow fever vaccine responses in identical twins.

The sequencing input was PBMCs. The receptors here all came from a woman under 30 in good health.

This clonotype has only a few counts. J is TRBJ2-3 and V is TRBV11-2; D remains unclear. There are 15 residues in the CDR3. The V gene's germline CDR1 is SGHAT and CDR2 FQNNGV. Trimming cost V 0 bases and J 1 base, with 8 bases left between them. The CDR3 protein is CASSLDPARTDTQYF. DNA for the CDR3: TGTGCCAGCAGCTTAGATCCCGCCCGCACAGATACGCAGTATTTT. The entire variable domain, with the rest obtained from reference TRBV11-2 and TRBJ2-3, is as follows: EAGVAQSPRYKIIEKRQSVAFWCNPISGHATLYWYQQILGQGPKLLIQFQNNGVVDDSQLPKDRFSAERLKGVDSTLKIQPAKLEDSAVYLCASSLDPARTDTQYFGPGTRLTVL.

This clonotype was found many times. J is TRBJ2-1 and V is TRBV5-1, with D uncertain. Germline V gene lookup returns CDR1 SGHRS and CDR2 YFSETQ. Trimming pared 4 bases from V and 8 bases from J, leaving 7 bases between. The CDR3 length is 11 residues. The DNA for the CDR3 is TGCGCCAGCAGCACTATCGATGAGCAGTTCTTC. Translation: CASSTIDEQFF.

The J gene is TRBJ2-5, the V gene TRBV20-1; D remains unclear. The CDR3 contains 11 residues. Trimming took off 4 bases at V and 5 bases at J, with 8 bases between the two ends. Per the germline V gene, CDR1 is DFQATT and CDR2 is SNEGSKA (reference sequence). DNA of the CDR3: TGCAGTGCTAACAATTGGGAGACCCAGTACTTC. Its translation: CSANNWETQYF.

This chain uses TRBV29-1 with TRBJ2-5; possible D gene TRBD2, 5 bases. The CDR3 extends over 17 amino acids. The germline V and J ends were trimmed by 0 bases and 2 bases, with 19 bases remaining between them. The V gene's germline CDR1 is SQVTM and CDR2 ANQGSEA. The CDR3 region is CSVEDGRGPNVQETQYF. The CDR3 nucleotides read TGCAGCGTTGAAGACGGACGCGGGCCGAATGTTCAAGAGACCCAGTACTTC. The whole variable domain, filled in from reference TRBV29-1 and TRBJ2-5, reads SAVISQKPSRDICQRGTSLTIQCQVDSQVTMMFWYRQQPGQSLTLIATANQGSEATYESGFVIDKFPISRPNLTFSTLTVSNMSPEDSSIYLCSVEDGRGPNVQETQYFGPGTRLLVL.

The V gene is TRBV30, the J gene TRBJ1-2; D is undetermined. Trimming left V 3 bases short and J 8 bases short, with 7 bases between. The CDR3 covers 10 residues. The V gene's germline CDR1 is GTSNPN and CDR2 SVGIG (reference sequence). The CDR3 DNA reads TGTGCCTGGAGGATTGGGGGCTACACCTTC. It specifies CAWRIGGYTF.

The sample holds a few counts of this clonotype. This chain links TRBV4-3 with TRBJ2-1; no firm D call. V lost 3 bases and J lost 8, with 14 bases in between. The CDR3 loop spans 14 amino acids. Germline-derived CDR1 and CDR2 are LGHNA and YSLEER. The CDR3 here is CASSQYLNSHEQFF. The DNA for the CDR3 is TGCGCCAGCAGCCAGTACTTGAACAGTCATGAGCAGTTCTTC.

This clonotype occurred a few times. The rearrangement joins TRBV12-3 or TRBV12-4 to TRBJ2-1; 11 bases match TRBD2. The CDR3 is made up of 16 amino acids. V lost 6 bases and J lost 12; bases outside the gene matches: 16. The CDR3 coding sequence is TGTGCCAGCAGCGACCAGGGGACTAGCGGTTCGAACCGGCAGTTCTTC. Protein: CASSDQGTSGSNRQFF.

The CDR3 is CASSLLSGGRGTDTQYF. The DNA of the CDR3 is TGTGCCAGCAGCTTACTTAGCGGGGGCCGCGGCACAGATACGCAGTATTTT. V usage is TRBV7-9 and J usage is TRBJ2-3; TRBD2 matches 9 bases. The CDR3 spans 17 residues. Germline CDR1 reads SEHNR; CDR2 reads FQNEAQ (reference sequence). Trimming took 2 bases from V and 1 from J; bases not matched to a gene: 7.

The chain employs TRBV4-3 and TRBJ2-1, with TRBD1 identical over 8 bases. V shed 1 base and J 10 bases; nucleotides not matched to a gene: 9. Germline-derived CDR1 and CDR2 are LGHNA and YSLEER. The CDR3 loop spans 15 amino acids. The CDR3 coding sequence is TGCGCCAGCAGCCAAGTGGGGGCTCAGGGGGCCGAGCAGTTCTTC. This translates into CASSQVGAQGAEQFF.

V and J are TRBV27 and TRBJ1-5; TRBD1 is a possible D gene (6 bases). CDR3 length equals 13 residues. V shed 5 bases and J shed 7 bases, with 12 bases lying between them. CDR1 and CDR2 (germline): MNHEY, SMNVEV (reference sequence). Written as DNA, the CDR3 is TGTGCCAGCAGTCCGCAAACAGGGCAGCCCCAGCATTTT. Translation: CASSPQTGQPQHF.

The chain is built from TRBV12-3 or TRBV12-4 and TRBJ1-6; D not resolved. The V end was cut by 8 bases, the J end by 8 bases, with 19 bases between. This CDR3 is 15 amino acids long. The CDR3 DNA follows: TGTGCCAGCGGCTTCGGTCGCCTTGCCGATTCACCCCTCCACTTT. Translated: CASGFGRLADSPLHF.

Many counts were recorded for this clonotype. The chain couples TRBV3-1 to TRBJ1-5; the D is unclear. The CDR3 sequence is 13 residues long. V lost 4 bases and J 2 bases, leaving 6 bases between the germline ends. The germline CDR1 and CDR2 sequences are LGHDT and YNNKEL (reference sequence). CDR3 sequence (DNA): TGTGCCAGCAGCCCTTTACGCAATCAGCCCCAGCATTTT. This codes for CASSPLRNQPQHF.

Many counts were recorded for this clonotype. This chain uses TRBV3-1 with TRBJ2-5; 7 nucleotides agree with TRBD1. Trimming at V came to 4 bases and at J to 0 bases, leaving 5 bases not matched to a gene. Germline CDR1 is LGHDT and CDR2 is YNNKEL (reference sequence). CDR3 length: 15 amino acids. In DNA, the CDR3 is TGTGCCAGCAGCCCAAGACAGGGCAACCAAGAGACCCAGTACTTC. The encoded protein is CASSPRQGNQETQYF.

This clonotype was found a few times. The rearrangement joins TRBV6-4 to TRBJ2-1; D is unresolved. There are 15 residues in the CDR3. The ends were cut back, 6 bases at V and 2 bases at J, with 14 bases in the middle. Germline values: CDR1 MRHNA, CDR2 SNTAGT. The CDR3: CASRPEFGAYNEQFF. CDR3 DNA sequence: TGTGCCAGCAGACCCGAGTTTGGGGCCTACAATGAGCAGTTCTTC.